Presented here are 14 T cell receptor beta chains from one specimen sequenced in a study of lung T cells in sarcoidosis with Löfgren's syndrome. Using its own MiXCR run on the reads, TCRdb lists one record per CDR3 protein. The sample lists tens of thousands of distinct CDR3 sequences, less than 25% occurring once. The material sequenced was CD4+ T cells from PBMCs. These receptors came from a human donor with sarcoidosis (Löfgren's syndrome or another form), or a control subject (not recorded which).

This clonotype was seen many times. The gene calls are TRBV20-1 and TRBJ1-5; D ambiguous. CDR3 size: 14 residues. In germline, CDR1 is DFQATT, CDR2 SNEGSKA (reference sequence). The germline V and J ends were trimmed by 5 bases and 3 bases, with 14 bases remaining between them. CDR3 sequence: CSAGSSRINQPQHF. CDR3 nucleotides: TGCAGTGCTGGGTCCTCGAGGATCAATCAGCCCCAGCATTTT.

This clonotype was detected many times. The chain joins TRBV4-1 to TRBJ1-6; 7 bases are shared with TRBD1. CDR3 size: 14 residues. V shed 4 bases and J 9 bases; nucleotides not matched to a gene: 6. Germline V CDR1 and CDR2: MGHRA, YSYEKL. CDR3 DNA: TGCGCCAGCAGCCGCGGGACAGAACTTTCACCCCTCCACTTT. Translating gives CASSRGTELSPLHF.

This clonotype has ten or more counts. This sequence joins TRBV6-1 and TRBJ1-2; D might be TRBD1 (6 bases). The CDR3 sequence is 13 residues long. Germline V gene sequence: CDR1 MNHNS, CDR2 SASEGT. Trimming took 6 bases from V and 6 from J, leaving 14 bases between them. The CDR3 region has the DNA TGTGCCAGCAGGGTACAGGGATCTAATGGCTACACCTTC. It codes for CASRVQGSNGYTF.

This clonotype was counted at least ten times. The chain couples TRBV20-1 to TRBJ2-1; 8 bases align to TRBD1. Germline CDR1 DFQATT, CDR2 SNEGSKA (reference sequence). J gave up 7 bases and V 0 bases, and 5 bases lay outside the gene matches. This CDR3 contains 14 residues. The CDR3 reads CSARDPQGGNEQFF. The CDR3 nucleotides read TGCAGTGCTAGAGATCCACAGGGGGGAAATGAGCAGTTCTTC.

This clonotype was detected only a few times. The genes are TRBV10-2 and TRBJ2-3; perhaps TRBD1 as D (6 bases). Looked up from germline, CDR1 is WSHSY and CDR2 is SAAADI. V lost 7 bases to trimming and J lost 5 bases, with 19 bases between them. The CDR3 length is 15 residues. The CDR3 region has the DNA TGCGCCAGCATGACACAGGGAGTAAAGGGAGATACGCAGTATTTT. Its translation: CASMTQGVKGDTQYF.

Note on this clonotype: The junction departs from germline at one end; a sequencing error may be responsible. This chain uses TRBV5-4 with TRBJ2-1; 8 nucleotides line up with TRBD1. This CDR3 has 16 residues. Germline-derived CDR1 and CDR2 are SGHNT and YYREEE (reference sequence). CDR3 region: CASSPNSGGPYDEQFF. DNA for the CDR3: TGTGCCAGCAGCCCAAATTCAGGGGGCCCCTACGATGAGCAGTTCTTC.

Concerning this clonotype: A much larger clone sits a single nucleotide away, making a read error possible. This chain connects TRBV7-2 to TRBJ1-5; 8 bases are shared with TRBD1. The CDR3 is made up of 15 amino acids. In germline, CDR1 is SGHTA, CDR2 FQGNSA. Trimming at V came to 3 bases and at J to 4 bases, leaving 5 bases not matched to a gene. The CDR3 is CASSFAWTGNQPQHF. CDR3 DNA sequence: TGTGCCAGCAGCTTCGCCTGGACAGGGAATCAGCCCCAGCATTTT.

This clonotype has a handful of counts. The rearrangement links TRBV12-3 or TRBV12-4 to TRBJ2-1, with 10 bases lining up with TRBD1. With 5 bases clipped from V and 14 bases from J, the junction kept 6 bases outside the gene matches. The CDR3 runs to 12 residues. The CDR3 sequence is CASSHDRGLEFF. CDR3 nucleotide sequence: TGTGCCAGCAGTCACGACAGGGGGCTCGAGTTCTTC.

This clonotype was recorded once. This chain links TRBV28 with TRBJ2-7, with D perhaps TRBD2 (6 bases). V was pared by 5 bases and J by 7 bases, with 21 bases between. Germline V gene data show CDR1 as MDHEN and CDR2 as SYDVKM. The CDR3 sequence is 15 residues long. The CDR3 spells CASSSGKGRMEEQYV. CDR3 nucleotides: TGTGCCAGCAGTAGTGGAAAGGGGAGGATGGAAGAGCAGTACGTC.

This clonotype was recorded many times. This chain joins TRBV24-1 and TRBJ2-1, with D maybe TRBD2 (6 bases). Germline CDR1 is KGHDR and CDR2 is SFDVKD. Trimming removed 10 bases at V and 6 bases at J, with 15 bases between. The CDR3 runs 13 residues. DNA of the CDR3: TGTGCCACGGGGCCCAACGGGGGCAATGAGCAGTTCTTC. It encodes CATGPNGGNEQFF.

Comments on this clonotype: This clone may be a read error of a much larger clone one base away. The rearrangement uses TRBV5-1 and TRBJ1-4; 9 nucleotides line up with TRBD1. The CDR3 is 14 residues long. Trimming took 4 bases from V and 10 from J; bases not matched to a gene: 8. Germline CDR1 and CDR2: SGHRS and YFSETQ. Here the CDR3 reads CASSEGQGRGKLFF. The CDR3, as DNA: TGCGCCAGCAGCGAGGGACAGGGAAGAGGAAAACTGTTTTTT.

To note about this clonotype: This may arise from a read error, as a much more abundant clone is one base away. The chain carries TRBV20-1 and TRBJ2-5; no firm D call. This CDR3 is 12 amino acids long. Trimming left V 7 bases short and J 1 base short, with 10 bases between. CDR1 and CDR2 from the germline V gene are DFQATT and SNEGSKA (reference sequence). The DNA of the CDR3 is TGCAGTGTGGGTGAGGTCCAAGAGACCCAGTACTTC. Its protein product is CSVGEVQETQYF.

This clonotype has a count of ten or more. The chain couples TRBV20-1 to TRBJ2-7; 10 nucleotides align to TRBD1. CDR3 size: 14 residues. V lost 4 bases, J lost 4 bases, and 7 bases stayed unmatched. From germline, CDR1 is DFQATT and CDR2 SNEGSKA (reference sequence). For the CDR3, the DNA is TGCAGTGCTATCGCCCGGGACAGGGGTTACGAGCAGTACTTC. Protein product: CSAIARDRGYEQYF.

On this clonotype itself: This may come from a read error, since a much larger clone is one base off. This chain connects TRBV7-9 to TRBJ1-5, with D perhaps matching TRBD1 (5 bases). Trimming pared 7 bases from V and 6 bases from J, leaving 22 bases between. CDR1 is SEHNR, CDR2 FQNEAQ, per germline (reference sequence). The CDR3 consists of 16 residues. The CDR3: CASNQVEGHLSQPQHF. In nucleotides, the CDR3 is TGTGCCAGCAACCAAGTTGAAGGACATCTAAGTCAGCCCCAGCATTTT.